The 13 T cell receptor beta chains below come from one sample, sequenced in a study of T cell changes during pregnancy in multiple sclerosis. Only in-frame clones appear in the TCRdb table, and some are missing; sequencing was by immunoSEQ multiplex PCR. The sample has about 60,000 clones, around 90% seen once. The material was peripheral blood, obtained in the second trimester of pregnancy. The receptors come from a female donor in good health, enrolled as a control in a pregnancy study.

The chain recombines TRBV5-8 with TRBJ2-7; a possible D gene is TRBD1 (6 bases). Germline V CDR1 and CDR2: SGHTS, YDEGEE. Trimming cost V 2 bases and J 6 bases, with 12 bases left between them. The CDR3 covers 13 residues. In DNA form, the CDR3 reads TGTGCCAGCAGCTTTACAGGGAATTCCGAGCAGTACTTC. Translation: CASSFTGNSEQYF. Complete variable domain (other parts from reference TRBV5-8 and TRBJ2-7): EAGVTQSPTHLIKTRGQQATLRCSPISGHTSVYWYQQALGLGLQFLLWYDEGEERNRGNFPPRFSGRQFPNYSSELNVNALELEDSALYLCASSFTGNSEQYFGPGTRLTVT.

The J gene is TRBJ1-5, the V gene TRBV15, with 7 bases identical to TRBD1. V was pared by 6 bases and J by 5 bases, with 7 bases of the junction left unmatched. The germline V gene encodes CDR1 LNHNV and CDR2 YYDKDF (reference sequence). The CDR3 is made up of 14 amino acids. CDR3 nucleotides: TGTGCCACCAGTGGAGACAGGGCCGATCAGCCCCAGCATTTT. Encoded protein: CATSGDRADQPQHF.

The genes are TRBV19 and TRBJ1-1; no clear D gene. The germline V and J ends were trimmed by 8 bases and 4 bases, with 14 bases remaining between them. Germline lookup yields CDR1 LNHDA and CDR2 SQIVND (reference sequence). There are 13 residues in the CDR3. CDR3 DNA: TGTGCCAGTGAACCCGGAGGAGTCACTGAAGCTTTCTTT. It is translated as CASEPGGVTEAFF.

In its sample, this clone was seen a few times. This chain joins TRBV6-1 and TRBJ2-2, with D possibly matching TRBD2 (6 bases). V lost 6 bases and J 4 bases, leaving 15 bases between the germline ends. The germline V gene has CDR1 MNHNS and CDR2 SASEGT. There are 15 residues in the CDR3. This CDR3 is CASRWRDALTGELFF. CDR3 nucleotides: TGTGCCAGCAGATGGCGGGACGCTCTCACCGGGGAGCTGTTTTTT.

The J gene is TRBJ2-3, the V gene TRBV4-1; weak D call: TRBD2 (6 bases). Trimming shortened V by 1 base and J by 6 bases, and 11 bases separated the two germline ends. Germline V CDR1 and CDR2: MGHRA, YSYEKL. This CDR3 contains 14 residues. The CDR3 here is CASSQAVRGDTQYF. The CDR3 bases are TGCGCCAGCAGCCAAGCGGTGCGGGGCGATACGCAGTATTTT.

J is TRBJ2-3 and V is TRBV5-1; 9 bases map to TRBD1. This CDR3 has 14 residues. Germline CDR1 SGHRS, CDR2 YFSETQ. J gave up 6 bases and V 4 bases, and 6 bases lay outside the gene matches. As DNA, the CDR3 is TGCGCCAGCAGCCTGAGACAGGGGGGGGATACGCAGTATTTT. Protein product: CASSLRQGGDTQYF.

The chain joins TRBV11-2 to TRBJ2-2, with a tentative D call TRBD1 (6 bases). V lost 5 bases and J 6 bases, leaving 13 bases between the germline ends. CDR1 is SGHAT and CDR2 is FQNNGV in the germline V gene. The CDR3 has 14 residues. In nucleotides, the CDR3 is TGTGCCAGCAGCCGAGGGGGAGTGGCCGGGGAGCTGTTTTTT. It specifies CASSRGGVAGELFF.

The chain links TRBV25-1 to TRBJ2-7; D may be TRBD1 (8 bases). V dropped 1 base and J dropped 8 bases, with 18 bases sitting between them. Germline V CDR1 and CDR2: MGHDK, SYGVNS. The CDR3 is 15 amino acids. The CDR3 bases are TGTGCCAGCAGTGAATTCCAGGGGGCGGGAGATAAGCAGTACTTC. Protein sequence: CASSEFQGAGDKQYF.

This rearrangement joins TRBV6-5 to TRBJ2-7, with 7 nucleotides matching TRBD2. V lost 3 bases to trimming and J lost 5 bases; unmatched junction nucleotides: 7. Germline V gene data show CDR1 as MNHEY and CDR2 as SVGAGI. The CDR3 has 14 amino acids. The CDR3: CASSYNAGRDEQYF. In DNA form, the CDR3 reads TGTGCCAGCAGTTATAACGCAGGGAGGGACGAGCAGTACTTC.

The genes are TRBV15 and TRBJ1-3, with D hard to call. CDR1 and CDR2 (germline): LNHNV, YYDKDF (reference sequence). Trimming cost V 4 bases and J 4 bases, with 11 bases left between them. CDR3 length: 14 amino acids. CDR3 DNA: TGTGCCACCAGCAAAGCGGTTCAAGGAAACACCATATATTTT. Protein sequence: CATSKAVQGNTIYF.

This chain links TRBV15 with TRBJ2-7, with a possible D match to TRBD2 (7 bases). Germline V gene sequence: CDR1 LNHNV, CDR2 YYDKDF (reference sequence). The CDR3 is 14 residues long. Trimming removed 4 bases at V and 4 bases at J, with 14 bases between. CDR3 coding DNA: TGTGCCACCAGCACAAGGGGGGGAGGTTACGAGCAGTACTTC. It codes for CATSTRGGGYEQYF.

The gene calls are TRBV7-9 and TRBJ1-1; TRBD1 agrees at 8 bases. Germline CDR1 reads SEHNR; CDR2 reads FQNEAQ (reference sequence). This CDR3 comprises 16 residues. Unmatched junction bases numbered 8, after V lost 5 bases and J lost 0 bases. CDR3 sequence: CASSTPDRALNTEAFF. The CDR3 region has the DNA TGTGCCAGCAGCACCCCGGACAGGGCCCTGAACACTGAAGCTTTCTTT. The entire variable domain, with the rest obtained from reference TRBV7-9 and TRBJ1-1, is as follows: DTGVSQNPRHKITKRGQNVTFRCDPISEHNRLYWYRQTLGQGPEFLTYFQNEAQLEKSRLLSDRFSAERPKGSFSTLEIQRTEQGDSAMYLCASSTPDRALNTEAFFGQGTRLTVV.

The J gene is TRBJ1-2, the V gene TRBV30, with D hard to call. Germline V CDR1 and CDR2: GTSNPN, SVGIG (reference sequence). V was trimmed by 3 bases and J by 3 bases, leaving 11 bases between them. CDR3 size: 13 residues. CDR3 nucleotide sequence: TGTGCCTGGAGCCCGGACTTATACTATGGCTACACCTTC. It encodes CAWSPDLYYGYTF.